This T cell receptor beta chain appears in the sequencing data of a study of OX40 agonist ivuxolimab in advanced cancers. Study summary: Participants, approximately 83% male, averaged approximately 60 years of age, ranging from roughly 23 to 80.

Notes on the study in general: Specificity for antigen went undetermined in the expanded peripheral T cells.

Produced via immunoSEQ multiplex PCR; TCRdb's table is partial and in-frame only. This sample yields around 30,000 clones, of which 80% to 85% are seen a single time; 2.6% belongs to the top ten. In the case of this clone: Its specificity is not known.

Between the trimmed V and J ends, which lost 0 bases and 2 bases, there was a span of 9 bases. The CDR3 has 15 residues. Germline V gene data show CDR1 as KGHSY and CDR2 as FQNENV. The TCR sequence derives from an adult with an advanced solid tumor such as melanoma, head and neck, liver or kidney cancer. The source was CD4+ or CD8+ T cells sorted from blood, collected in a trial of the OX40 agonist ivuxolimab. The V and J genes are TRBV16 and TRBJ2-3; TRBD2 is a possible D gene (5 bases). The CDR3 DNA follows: TGTGCCAGCAGCCAATCTCGAGGGAACACAGATACGCAGTATTTT. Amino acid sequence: CASSQSRGNTDTQYF.